These T cell receptor beta chains were read from a single sample in a study of T cell responses to AZD1222 COVID-19 vaccine. Generated by immunoSEQ multiplex PCR, the TCRdb table keeps only in-frame clones and is missing some. This table has 57,000 or so clones, approximately 89% appearing once. This material consisted of peripheral blood, taken on day 0 of MenACWY control vaccination. These receptor sequences come from an adult in good health. CDR3s include the opening cysteine and the closing phenylalanine or tryptophan. A D gene is named only where the DNA matches it firmly. Clone size is not always given. Where it is, it says once, few, many or a class for expanded clones.

j_gene | abundance | d_gene | v_gene | CDR3aa | CDR3nt
TRBJ2-3 | NA | NA | TRBV10-1 | CASSLGTLGDTQYF | TGCGCCAGCAGTCTAGGGACTCTCGGGGATACGCAGTATTTT
TRBJ1-5 | NA | TRBD1 | TRBV30 | CAWNGQGSQPQHF | TGTGCCTGGAACGGACAGGGAAGTCAGCCCCAGCATTTT
TRBJ2-1 | NA | NA | TRBV3-1/TRBV3-2 | CATRSYNEQFF | TGTGCCACCCGTTCCTACAATGAGCAGTTCTTC
TRBJ2-5 | NA | NA | TRBV18 | CASSPMSGVIETQYF | TGTGCCAGCTCACCAATGTCGGGAGTAATAGAGACCCAGTACTTC
TRBJ2-6 | NA | NA | TRBV9 | CASSRFAGAEGANVLTF | TGTGCCAGCAGCCGTTTCGCCGGGGCGGAAGGGGCCAACGTCCTGACTTTC
TRBJ2-7 | once | NA | TRBV4-3 | CASSQDPGLSPYEQYF | TGCGCCAGCAGCCAAGATCCGGGGCTATCCCCCTACGAGCAGTACTTC
TRBJ1-1 | NA | NA | TRBV2 | CASALHSEAFF | TGTGCCAGCGCGTTACACTCTGAAGCTTTCTTT
TRBJ1-1 | NA | NA | TRBV27 | CASSLRGRNTEAFF | TGTGCCAGCAGCCTAAGGGGTAGAAACACTGAAGCTTTCTTT
TRBJ1-2 | NA | TRBD1 | TRBV27 | CASSTNPGQGPYGYTF | TGTGCCAGCAGCACTAACCCGGGACAGGGTCCTTATGGCTACACCTTC
TRBJ2-1 | few | NA | TRBV6-1 | CASSDGASNEQFF | TGTGCCAGCAGTGACGGGGCCAGCAATGAGCAGTTCTTC
TRBJ2-1 | NA | TRBD2 | TRBV9 | CASSVVTSANNEQFF | TGTGCCAGCAGCGTAGTTACTAGCGCGAACAATGAGCAGTTCTTC
TRBJ2-1 | NA | NA | TRBV11-3 | CASSLDPGENGEQFF | TGTGCCAGCAGCTTAGACCCGGGGGAAAACGGTGAGCAGTTCTTC
TRBJ2-5 | few | TRBD2 | TRBV4-1 | CASSQDGVVGRGGETQYF | TGCGCCAGCAGCCAAGATGGGGTTGTCGGGAGGGGAGGAGAGACCCAGTACTTC
TRBJ2-5 | NA | TRBD1 | TRBV30 | CAWSPGTGEETQYF | TGTGCCTGGAGTCCCGGGACAGGGGAAGAGACCCAGTACTTC
TRBJ1-1 | NA | NA | TRBV28 | CASSLRGAVGTEAFF | TGTGCCAGCAGTTTACGCGGGGCGGTAGGGACTGAAGCTTTCTTT
TRBJ2-5 | NA | NA | TRBV7-9 | CASSLAGGTETQYF | TGTGCCAGCAGCTTAGCAGGGGGGACCGAGACCCAGTACTTC
TRBJ1-5 | NA | TRBD1 | TRBV30 | CAWSGDRGMPQHF | TGTGCCTGGAGTGGGGACAGGGGGATGCCCCAGCATTTT
TRBJ1-2 | NA | NA | TRBV2 | CASSEAGAVRGYTF | TGTGCCAGCAGTGAAGCGGGAGCCGTCCGGGGCTACACCTTC
TRBJ1-6 | NA | TRBD1 | TRBV7-2 | CASSSRDSSYNSPLHF | TGTGCCAGCAGTTCAAGGGACAGCTCCTATAATTCACCCCTCCACTTT
TRBJ2-7 | NA | TRBD1 | TRBV3-1/TRBV3-2 | CASSQIRGPYEQYF | TGTGCCAGCAGCCAAATCAGGGGGCCCTACGAGCAGTACTTC
TRBJ2-5 | once | NA | TRBV5-3 | CARSPIQGPQETQYF | TGTGCCAGAAGCCCAATACAGGGTCCCCAAGAGACCCAGTACTTC
TRBJ2-3 | NA | NA | TRBV11-2 | CASSLDNYSTDTQYF | TGTGCCAGCAGCTTAGATAACTATAGCACAGATACGCAGTATTTT
TRBJ1-5 | NA | NA | TRBV28 | CASGTYQLSNQPQHF | TGTGCCAGCGGCACATACCAACTAAGCAATCAGCCCCAGCATTTT
TRBJ1-1 | NA | NA | TRBV19 | CASSPSGNTEAFF | TGTGCCAGTAGCCCGAGTGGGAACACTGAAGCTTTCTTT
TRBJ1-1 | once | NA | TRBV6-6 | CASGYNGGEAFF | TGTGCCAGCGGCTATAACGGTGGTGAAGCTTTCTTT
TRBJ2-1 | NA | NA | TRBV10-3 | CAISDHYNEQFF | TGTGCCATCAGTGACCATTACAATGAGCAGTTCTTC
TRBJ1-2 | once | NA | TRBV5-8 | CASSLNRAPRYGYTF | TGTGCCAGCAGCTTGAACAGGGCCCCACGCTATGGCTACACCTTC
TRBJ2-7 | NA | NA | TRBV29-1 | CSVAPHRLESSYEQYF | TGCAGCGTTGCACCACATCGACTAGAAAGCTCCTACGAGCAGTACTTC
TRBJ2-3 | NA | NA | TRBV6-2/TRBV6-3 | CASSYMTDTQYF | TGTGCCAGCAGTTATATGACAGATACGCAGTATTTT
TRBJ2-1 | NA | NA | TRBV3-1/TRBV3-2 | CASSQLATYNEQFF | TGTGCCAGCAGCCAGCTAGCGACTTACAATGAGCAGTTCTTC
TRBJ1-3 | few | NA | TRBV5-5 | CASSMQGSGNTIYF | TGTGCCAGCAGCATGCAGGGATCTGGAAACACCATATATTTT
TRBJ2-7 | NA | NA | TRBV4-1 | CASSQEAVGAGLSYEQYF | TGCGCCAGCAGCCAAGAGGCGGTGGGAGCAGGCCTCTCCTACGAGCAGTACTTC
TRBJ2-7 | NA | NA | TRBV11-2 | CASSLDEGGPYEQYF | TGTGCCAGCAGCTTAGATGAGGGCGGGCCCTACGAGCAGTACTTC
TRBJ1-2 | NA | NA | TRBV3-1/TRBV3-2 | CASSHPRRTDYGYTF | TGTGCCAGCAGCCACCCTCGCCGGACAGACTATGGCTACACCTTC
TRBJ1-5 | NA | NA | TRBV19 | CASRSSRLTLSQHF | TGTGCCAGTAGGAGTTCCCGTTTAACTTTATCCCAGCATTTT
TRBJ1-2 | NA | NA | TRBV5-8 | CASSSRPGGLGGYTF | TGTGCCAGCAGCTCACGACCCGGGGGCCTGGGTGGCTACACCTTC
TRBJ1-1 | NA | NA | TRBV7-9 | CASSRTGTDLTEAFF | TGTGCCAGCAGCCGGACCGGGACCGACTTAACTGAAGCTTTCTTT